This TCR beta chain originates from a study of blood T cell repertoires in COVID-19 (dated by TCRdb to the early 2020s). Study-level background: Samples covering the acute and convalescent phases of COVID-19 were provided by collaborators in the United States, Italy and Spain. The prospective study material was composed of cDNA or gDNA derived from T cells, B-cell-depleted T cells, or PBMCs. Subjects who had been exposed to COVID-19, were actively infected with it, or had recovered from it provided the deeply sampled blood TCRbeta repertoires that made up the dataset. The repertoires were released in a freely available public database intended as a resource for research on the immune response to SARS-CoV-2. The samples were drawn from the first 160 participants of the ongoing ImmuneRACE study and from over 950 subjects provided by 6 global collaborators. Sample metadata almost always included a de-identified subject ID, COVID-19 status, age in years and sex. Where HLA class I and class II types were available, the types were taken from metadata supplied by the sample provider, not from assay-based typing. The research as a whole found: How much clinical and demographic metadata was included differed by source and by participant, and the metadata was provided uncurated.

This clone came up once. The antigen it binds to is not known. Base qualities are not recorded, but no much larger clone differs from it by a single base. Cut back by 2 bases and 7 bases, the V and J ends lie 11 bases apart. Sequences MDHEN (CDR1) and SYDVKM (CDR2) are obtained from the germline V gene. Including the terminal cysteine and phenylalanine, the CDR3 comprises 13 residues. Only the CDR3 DNA stays, 39 bases, in frame from base 1. At one collaborating source in Seattle, patients were enrolled during active infection and were followed longitudinally through the course of disease. The collaborating institutions used their own protocols to collect whole blood in K2EDTA tubes. For TCRbeta analysis, collaborators shipped samples in one of three forms: frozen whole blood, isolated PBMCs, or DNA extracted from either of those sample types. TCRbeta CDR3 regions were amplified from genomic DNA using the immunoSEQ Assay, a bias-controlled multiplex PCR. The original pipeline was this. Within the assay, amplification of reference gene primers was used to estimate how many nucleated cells each sample contained. Sequence reads were collapsed and filtered to measure the absolute abundance of every unique TCRbeta CDR3 rearrangement. For each sample, productive Simpson clonality was calculated as the square root of Simpson's diversity index across productive rearrangements. Held by TCRdb, this immuneACCESS table contains in-frame sequences only and omits some clones. Under half of the omission traces to an unresolved V gene where checked; the cause of the rest is unknown. V and J calls and clone size are those listed in that table; D and trimming were worked out from the DNA. This sample comprises roughly 160,000 clones, roughly 84% of them detected only once. The top ten constitute under 6.5% of the sample.

Recombination joined TRBV28 with TRBJ2-5, and TRBD1 may be the D gene, going by 5 matching bases. This clonotype originated in a woman between 50 and 59 years old with COVID-19, enrolled during active disease. The sequencing input was peripheral blood. The sequence in DNA is TGTGCCAGCAGTTTAGGTCAGGGTGTGACCCAGTACTTC. Its translation reads: CASSLGQGVTQYF.